This T cell receptor beta chain appears in the sequencing data of a study of metastatic and nonmetastatic thyroid tumors (dated by TCRdb to 2018 to 2020). At the level of the whole study: Repertoires were compared across peripheral blood and tumor or nodule tissue samples from malignant and benign thyroid patients. What the study reported, not specific to this receptor: In both blood and tumor samples, TCR beta diversity was reported to be significantly higher in malignant tumors than in benign nodules.

This clone is described as medium-sized (0.01 to 0.1%). It lacks a known antigen. No base qualities exist here, and no much larger clone lies one base off it. None of the patients had been given any treatment before thyroid surgery. Using T-cell receptor beta sequencing, the researchers looked back retrospectively at clinical samples from patients, gathered between about 2011 and 2018. There are 16 amino acids in the CDR3, from cysteine to phenylalanine inclusive. Only the CDR3 DNA stays, 48 bases, in frame from base 1. V is shortened by 5 bases, J by 0 bases, and the region joining them spans 14 bases. From the germline V gene, CDR1 is SGHAT and CDR2 is FQNNGV. Library creation used PCR. Sequencing took place on an Illumina HiSeq 4000. High-throughput sequencing was used to profile the CDR3 region of the TCR beta-chain in every patient. Concerning the study's data processing: A classifier to discriminate distant-metastatic papillary thyroid cancer patients was built from CDR3 differences across clinicopathological groups. The Shannon index was used to measure repertoire diversity, and the Morisita-Horn index was used to measure how similar tumor and blood repertoires were. The public sequencing data were trimmed at Q25 with fastp and processed into clonotypes with MiXCR by TCRdb, which kept only in-frame beta chains. In this record, the V and J calls reflect TCRdb's handling and not the investigators' own analysis. Here the sample has more than 15,000 clones; 31% occur a single time. Jointly, the top ten make up over 9.5% of the sample.

Sequences were obtained from blood. Rearrangement joined TRBV11-2 to TRBJ2-1, with no reliable assignment of the D segment. This TCR was recovered from a female donor with papillary thyroid cancer or a benign thyroid nodule (not recorded which). Some clones in this sample may be carry-over from other donors' samples. The nucleotides are TGTGCCAGCAGCCTAGGGTCGGAAAGCTCCTACAATGAGCAGTTCTTC. The translation is CASSLGSESSYNEQFF. Supplemented by the reference TRBV11-2 and TRBJ2-1 proteins around the CDR3, the complete variable domain is EAGVAQSPRYKIIEKRQSVAFWCNPISGHATLYWYQQILGQGPKLLIQFQNNGVVDDSQLPKDRFSAERLKGVDSTLKIQPAKLEDSAVYLCASSLGSESSYNEQFFGPGTRLTVL.